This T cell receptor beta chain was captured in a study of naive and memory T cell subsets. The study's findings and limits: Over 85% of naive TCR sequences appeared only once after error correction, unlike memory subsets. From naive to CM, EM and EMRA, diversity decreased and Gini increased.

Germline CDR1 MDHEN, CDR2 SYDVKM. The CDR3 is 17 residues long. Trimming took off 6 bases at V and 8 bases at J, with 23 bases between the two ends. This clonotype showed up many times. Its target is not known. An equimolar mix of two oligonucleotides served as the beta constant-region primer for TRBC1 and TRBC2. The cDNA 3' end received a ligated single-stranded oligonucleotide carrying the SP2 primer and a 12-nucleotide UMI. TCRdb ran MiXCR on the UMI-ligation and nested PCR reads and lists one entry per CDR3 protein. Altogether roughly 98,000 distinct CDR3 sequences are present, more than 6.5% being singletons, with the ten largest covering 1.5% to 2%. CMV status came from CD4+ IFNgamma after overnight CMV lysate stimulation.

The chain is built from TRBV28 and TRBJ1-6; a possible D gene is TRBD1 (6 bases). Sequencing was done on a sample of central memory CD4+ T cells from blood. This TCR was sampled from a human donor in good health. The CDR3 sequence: CASSIKLGGARDSPLHF. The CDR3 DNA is TGTGCCAGCAGCATAAAATTGGGGGGGGCGCGGGATTCACCCCTCCACTTT.